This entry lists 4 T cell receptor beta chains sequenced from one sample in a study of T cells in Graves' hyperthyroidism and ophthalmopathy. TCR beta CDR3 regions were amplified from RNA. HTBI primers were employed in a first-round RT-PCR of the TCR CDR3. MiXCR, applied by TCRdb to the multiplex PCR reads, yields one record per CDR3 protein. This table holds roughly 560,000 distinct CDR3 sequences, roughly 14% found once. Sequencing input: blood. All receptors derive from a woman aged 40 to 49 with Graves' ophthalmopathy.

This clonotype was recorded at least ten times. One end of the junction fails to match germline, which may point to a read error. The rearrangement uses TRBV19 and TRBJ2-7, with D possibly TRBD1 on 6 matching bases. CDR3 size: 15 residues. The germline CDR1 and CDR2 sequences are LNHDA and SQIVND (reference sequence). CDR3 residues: CASSFIGGPSHEQYF. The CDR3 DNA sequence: TGTGCCAGTAGTTTCATAGGGGGTCCCTCCCACGAGCAGTACTTC.

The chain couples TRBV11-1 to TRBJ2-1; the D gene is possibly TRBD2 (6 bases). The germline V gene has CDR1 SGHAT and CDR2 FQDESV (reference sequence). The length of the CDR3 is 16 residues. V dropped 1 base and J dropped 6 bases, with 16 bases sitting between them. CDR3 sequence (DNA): TGTGCCAGCAGCTTAGGGGACTCTCTCGGGGGCAATGAGCAGTTCTTC. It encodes CASSLGDSLGGNEQFF.

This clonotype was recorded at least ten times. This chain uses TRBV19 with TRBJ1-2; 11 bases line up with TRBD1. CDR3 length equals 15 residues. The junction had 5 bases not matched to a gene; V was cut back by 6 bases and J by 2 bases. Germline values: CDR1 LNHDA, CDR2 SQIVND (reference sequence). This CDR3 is CASRSRDRGNYGYTF. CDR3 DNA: TGTGCCAGTAGGTCCCGGGACAGGGGGAACTATGGCTACACCTTC.

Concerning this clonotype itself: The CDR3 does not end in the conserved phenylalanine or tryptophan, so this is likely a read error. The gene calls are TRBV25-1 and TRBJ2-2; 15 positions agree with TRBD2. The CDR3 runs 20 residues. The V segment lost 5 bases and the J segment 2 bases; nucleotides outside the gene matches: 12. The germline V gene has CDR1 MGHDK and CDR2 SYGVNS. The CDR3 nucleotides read TGTGCCAGCAGTACCCGGACTAGCGGGAGGGCCGGGGGAAACACCGGGGAGCTGTTTCTT. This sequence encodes CASSTRTSGRAGGNTGELFL.